This T cell receptor beta chain is from a study of T cell changes during pregnancy in multiple sclerosis. This clone was recorded once. This CDR3 has 14 residues. CDR1 is SGDLS and CDR2 is YYNGEE in the germline V gene. The V gene lost 4 bases and the J gene lost 0 bases, with 11 bases spanning the gap. Assay used: immunoSEQ multiplex PCR; TCRdb lists only in-frame clones, some missing. This table holds around 88,000 clones, roughly nine tenths found once. The source was peripheral blood, collected after pregnancy. The gene calls are TRBV9 and TRBJ2-7; no reliable D call. The TCR comes from a female donor in good health, enrolled as a control in a pregnancy study. CDR3 in DNA: TGTGCCAGCAGCCCAGGCTGGAACTCCTACGAGCAGTACTTC. Amino acids: CASSPGWNSYEQYF.